What follows describes a single T cell receptor beta chain. Measured with immunoSEQ multiplex PCR; TCRdb has only the in-frame clones, and not every one. The sample includes 500,000 or so clones, approximately 92% seen only once; the top ten take roughly 2.5%. These data come from a study of Ad26.COV2.S vaccination and SARS-CoV-2 variants. The treatment here: roughly 20 received Ad26.COV2.S at low or high dose, single or two shots; about 5 received placebo; per-sample allocation not given. Collection of samples fell on day 63 after the first vaccine or placebo injection. V was trimmed by 0 bases and J by 7 bases, leaving 12 bases between them. CDR1 MNHEY and CDR2 SVGAGI come from the germline V gene. The CDR3 has 14 residues.

The clonotype originates from a person aged 18-60 years who received the Ad26.COV2.S COVID-19 vaccine or a placebo. The rearrangement links TRBV6-5 to TRBJ2-5, with D possibly being TRBD2 (5 bases). Specimen: peripheral blood, collected in a trial of Ad26.COV2.S vaccine versus placebo. The CDR3 here is CASSYSGLSLTQYF. CDR3 coding DNA: TGTGCCAGCAGTTACTCAGGACTGTCCCTGACCCAGTACTTC.